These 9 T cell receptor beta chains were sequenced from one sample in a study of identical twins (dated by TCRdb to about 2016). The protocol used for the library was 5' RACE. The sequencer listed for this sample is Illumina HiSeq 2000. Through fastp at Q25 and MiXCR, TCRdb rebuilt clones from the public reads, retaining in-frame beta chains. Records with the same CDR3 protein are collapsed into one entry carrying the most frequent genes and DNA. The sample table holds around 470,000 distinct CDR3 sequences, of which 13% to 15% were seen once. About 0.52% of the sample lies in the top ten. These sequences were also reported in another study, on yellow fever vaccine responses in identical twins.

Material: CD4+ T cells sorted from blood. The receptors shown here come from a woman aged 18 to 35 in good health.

The CDR3 region is CASTSYAGGGETQYF. The CDR3 DNA is TGTGCCAGTACCTCTTACGCGGGAGGGGGAGAGACCCAGTACTTC. The chain joins TRBV19 to TRBJ2-5; 9 bases agree with TRBD2. The CDR3 contains 15 residues. V lost 7 bases and J lost 4; bases outside the gene matches: 10. Germline loops: CDR1 LNHDA, CDR2 SQIVND (reference sequence).

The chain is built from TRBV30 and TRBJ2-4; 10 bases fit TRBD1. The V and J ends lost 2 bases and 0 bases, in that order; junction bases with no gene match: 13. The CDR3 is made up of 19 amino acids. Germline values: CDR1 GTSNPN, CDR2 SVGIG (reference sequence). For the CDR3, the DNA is TGTGCCTGGAGTTTCGGGGACAGGGGAAGTTCTATAGCCAAAAACATTCAGTACTTC. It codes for CAWSFGDRGSSIAKNIQYF.

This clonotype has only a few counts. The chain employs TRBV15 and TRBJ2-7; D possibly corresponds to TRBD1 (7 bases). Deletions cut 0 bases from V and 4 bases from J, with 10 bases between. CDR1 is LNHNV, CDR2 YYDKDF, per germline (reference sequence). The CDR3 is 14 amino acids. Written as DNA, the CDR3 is TGTGCCACCAGCAGAGATTCAGGGGGGTACGAGCAGTACTTC. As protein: CATSRDSGGYEQYF.

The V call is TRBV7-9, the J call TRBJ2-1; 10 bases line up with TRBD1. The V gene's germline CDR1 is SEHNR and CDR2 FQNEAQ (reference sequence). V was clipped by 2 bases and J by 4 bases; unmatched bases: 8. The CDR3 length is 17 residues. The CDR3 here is CASSLTRDRGWYNEQFF. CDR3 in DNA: TGTGCCAGCAGCTTAACGAGGGACAGGGGCTGGTACAATGAGCAGTTCTTC.

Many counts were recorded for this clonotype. The CDR3 loop is CANPSGAGQFF. CDR3 nucleotides: TGTGCCAACCCTTCGGGTGCGGGGCAGTTCTTC. The chain employs TRBV21-1 and TRBJ2-1; the DNA was not compared with TRBD2, the D call given in the table. TRBV21-1 has pseudogene status. This CDR3 comprises 11 residues.

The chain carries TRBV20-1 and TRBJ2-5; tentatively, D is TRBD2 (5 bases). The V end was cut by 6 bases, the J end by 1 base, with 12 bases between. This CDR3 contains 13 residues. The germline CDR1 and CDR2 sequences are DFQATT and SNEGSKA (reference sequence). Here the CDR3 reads CSALVDSQETQYF. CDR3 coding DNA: TGCAGTGCCCTGGTGGACTCCCAAGAGACCCAGTACTTC.

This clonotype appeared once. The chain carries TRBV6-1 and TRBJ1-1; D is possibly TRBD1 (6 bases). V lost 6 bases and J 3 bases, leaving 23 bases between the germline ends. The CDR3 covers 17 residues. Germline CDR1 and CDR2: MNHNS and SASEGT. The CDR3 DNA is TGTGCCAGCAGACGCGCACCCCCCCGGGGGGCGGACACTGAAGCTTTCTTT. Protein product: CASRRAPPRGADTEAFF.

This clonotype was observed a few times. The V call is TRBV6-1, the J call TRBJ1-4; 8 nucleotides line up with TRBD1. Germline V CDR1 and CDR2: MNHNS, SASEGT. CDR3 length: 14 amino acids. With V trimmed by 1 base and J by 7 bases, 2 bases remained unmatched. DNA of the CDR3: TGTGCCAGCAGTGAAGGGACAGGGAGTGAAAAACTGTTTTTT. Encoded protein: CASSEGTGSEKLFF.

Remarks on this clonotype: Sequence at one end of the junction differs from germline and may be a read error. CDR3 in amino acids: CANSSTYEQYF. The CDR3 bases are TGTGCCAACAGCTCAACCTACGAGCAGTACTTC. This chain connects TRBV11-2 to TRBJ2-7, with no clear D. The CDR3 has 11 residues. Germline CDR1 is SGHAT and CDR2 is FQNNGV.